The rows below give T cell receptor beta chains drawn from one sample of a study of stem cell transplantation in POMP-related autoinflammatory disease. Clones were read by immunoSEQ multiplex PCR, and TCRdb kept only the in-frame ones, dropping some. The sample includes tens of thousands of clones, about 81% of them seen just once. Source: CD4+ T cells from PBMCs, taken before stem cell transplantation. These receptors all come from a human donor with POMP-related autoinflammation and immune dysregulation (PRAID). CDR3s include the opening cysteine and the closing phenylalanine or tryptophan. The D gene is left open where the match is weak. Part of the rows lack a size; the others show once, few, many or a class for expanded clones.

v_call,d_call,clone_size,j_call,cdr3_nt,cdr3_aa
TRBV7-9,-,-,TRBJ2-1,TGTGCCAGCAGCGTCCGGGACCCAGCCTACAATGAGCAGTTCTTC,CASSVRDPAYNEQFF
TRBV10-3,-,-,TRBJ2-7,TGTGCCATCAGTGATCAGGGGGGGTTATACGAGCAGTACTTC,CAISDQGGLYEQYF
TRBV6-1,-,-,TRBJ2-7,TGTGCCAGCAGTGAATTTTCGGGACCCAACGAGCAGTACTTC,CASSEFSGPNEQYF
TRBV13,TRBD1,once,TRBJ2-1,TGTGCCAGCAGCTTAGGCCCGGGACAGGGATACAATGAGCAGTTCTTC,CASSLGPGQGYNEQFF
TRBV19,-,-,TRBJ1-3,TGTGCCAGTAGTATAGCTAGGCTCTCTGGAAACACCATATATTTT,CASSIARLSGNTIYF
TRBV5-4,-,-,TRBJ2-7,TGTGCCAGCAGCTTGGATACCCAGCTCCTAGACTACGAGCAGTACTTC,CASSLDTQLLDYEQYF
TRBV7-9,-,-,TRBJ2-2,TGTGCCAGCAGCCGCTCTGAAGGGGAGCTGTTTTTT,CASSRSEGELFF
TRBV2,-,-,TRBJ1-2,TGTGCCAGCAGCTCCGGGACTTCGGGGGCTATTGGCTACACCTTC,CASSSGTSGAIGYTF
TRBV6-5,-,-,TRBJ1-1,TGTGCCAGCAGTTACTCAGGGACCCTGAACACTGAAGCTTTCTTT,CASSYSGTLNTEAFF
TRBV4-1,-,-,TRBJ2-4,TGCGCCAGCAGCCCCGCGGCCAATACCACACTAGCCAAAAACATTCAGTACTTC,CASSPAANTTLAKNIQYF
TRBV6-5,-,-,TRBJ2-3,TGTGCCAGCAGTTACTTGGCCCACAGCACAGATACGCAGTATTTT,CASSYLAHSTDTQYF
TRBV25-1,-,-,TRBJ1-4,TGTGCCAGCAGGGATAAGGACAGAATTAATGAAAAACTGTTTTTT,CASRDKDRINEKLFF
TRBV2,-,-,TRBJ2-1,TGTGCCAGCACCGGTCAGGGGAATGAGCAGTTCTTC,CASTGQGNEQFF
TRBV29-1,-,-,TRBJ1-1,TGCAGCGTTGAAGATGTTAGGGGCACTGAAGCTTTCTTT,CSVEDVRGTEAFF
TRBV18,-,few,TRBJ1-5,TGTGCCAGCTCACCCTCATACCCGGGTCCAGTGGTGCCGAATCAGCCCCAGCATTTT,CASSPSYPGPVVPNQPQHF
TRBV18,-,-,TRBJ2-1,TGTGCCAGCTCCCCCGTTGGGCGGGGCTCCTACAATGAGCAGTTCTTC,CASSPVGRGSYNEQFF
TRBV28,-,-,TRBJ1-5,TGTGCCAGCAGTTTTCGTAGCAATCAGCCCCAGCATTTT,CASSFRSNQPQHF
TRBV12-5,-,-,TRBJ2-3,TGTGCTAGTGGTTTGCGGGGGACCACCTCAGATACGCAGTATTTT,CASGLRGTTSDTQYF
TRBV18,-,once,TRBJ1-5,TGTGCCAGCTCACCGTTGGGGAACCAGTGGCCCCAGCATTTT,CASSPLGNQWPQHF
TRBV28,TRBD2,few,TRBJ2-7,TGTGCCAGCAGCCCTGGACTAGCGGCCTCCTACGAGCAGTACTTC,CASSPGLAASYEQYF
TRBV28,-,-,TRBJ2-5,TGTGCCAGCAGTTTGGGTGGGTGGAAGACCCAGTACTTC,CASSLGGWKTQYF
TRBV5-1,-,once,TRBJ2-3,TGCGCCAGCAGCTATTCCACAGATACGCAGTATTTT,CASSYSTDTQYF
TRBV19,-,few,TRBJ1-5,TGTGCCAGTAGTATCGCGGGGGATCAGCCCCAGCATTTT,CASSIAGDQPQHF
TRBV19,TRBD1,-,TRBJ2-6,TGTGCCAAGAATGCCCCTACACAGGGGGCGGTTGGGGCCAACGTCCTGACTTTC,CAKNAPTQGAVGANVLTF
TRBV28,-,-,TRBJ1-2,TGTGCCAGCCTTAGACCAGATAATGGCTACACCTTC,CASLRPDNGYTF
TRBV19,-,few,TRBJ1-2,TGTGCCAGTGCCGACCGGGACCCATATGGCTACACCTTC,CASADRDPYGYTF
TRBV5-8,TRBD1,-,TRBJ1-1,TGTGCCAGCAGCCTAAACAGGGGAACCGACGCGAACACTGAAGCTTTCTTT,CASSLNRGTDANTEAFF
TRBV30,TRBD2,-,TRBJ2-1,TGTGCCTGGAGTGGGCAGTGGGGAATTAGCGGGAGTGGCCTAAACAATGAGCAGTTCTTC,CAWSGQWGISGSGLNNEQFF
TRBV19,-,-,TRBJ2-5,TGTGCCAGTAGTATGGCGGGGGAGACCCAGTACTTC,CASSMAGETQYF
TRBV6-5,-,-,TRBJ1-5,TGTGCCAGCAGTTACTCACGGAATAGCAATCAGCCCCAGCATTTT,CASSYSRNSNQPQHF
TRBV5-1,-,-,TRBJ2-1,TGCGCCAGCAGCTCCCCCCGCGAATCCTACAATGAGCAGTTCTTC,CASSSPRESYNEQFF
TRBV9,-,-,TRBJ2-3,TGTGCCAGCAGCGGAAGCGGTTTGAGCACAGATACGCAGTATTTT,CASSGSGLSTDTQYF
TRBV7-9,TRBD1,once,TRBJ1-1,TGTGCCAGCAGCCTCAAGGGGACAGAAGAAGCTTTCTTT,CASSLKGTEEAFF
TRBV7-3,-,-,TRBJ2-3,TGTGCCAGCAGCCCCCCGGGACACTTCACAGATACGCAGTATTTT,CASSPPGHFTDTQYF
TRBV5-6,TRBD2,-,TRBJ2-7,TGTGCCAGCAGCTTGGAGGCGGGACTAGCGGGAGTTCTCGCCTACGAGCAGTACTTC,CASSLEAGLAGVLAYEQYF
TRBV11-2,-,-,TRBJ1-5,TGTGCCAGCAGCTTAGGACGAGGTCAGCCCCAGCATTTT,CASSLGRGQPQHF
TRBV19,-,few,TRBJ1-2,TGTGCCAGTAGTATTACAGGGATTGGCTACACCTTC,CASSITGIGYTF
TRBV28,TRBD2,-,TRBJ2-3,TGTGCCAGCAGTAAAGCGGGACCCACAGATACGCAGTATTTT,CASSKAGPTDTQYF
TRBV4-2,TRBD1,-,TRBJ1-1,TGTGCCAGCAGTTTGGACAGGGATCCCGCTGAAGCTTTCTTT,CASSLDRDPAEAFF
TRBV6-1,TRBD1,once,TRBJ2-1,TGTGCCAGCAGCCCCACAGGGGCCTACAATGAGCAGTTCTTC,CASSPTGAYNEQFF
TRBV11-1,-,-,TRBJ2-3,TGTGCCAGCAGCCCAAACTTATTCGCAGATACGCAGTATTTT,CASSPNLFADTQYF
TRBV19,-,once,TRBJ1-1,TGTGCCAGTAGTATCGGGTTTGAAGCTTTCTTT,CASSIGFEAFF
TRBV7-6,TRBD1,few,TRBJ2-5,TGTGCCAGCAGCTACAGGGGAACCGTAGGGACCCAGTACTTC,CASSYRGTVGTQYF
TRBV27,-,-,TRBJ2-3,TGTGCCAGCAGTTTAGCAGACCCCACAGATACGCAGTATTTT,CASSLADPTDTQYF
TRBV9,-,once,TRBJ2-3,TGTGCCAGCAGCCTCCCGGGGGGCACAGATACGCAGTATTTT,CASSLPGGTDTQYF
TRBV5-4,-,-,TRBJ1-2,TGTGCCAGCAGCTTGGCGTACCGCTACCGGGCCTATGGCTACACCTTC,CASSLAYRYRAYGYTF
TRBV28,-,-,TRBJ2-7,TGTGCCAGCAGTCTACCTCCGGAGTCCTACGAGCAGTACTTC,CASSLPPESYEQYF
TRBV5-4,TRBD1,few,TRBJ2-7,TGTGCCAGCAGCCAGGGACAGGGCCTTTTCTACGAGCAGTACTTC,CASSQGQGLFYEQYF
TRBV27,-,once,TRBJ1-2,TGTGCCAGCAGTTTCAACGGGGCGGGGGATGGCTACACCTTC,CASSFNGAGDGYTF
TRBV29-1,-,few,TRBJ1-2,TGCAGCGTTGCTGGGGGCGGAATCGATGGCTACACCTTC,CSVAGGGIDGYTF
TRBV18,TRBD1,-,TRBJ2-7,TGTGCCAGCTCACCCCAACAGGGGGTTACGTCCTACGAGCAGTACTTC,CASSPQQGVTSYEQYF
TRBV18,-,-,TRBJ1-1,TGTGCCAGCTCACCACAGGGTTACACTGAAGCTTTCTTT,CASSPQGYTEAFF
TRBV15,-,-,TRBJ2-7,TGTGCCACCAGCAGGGATCCGCCCTACGAGCAGTACTTC,CATSRDPPYEQYF
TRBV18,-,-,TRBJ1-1,TGTGCCAGCTCACCACGGGAGCTAAACACTGAAGCTTTCTTT,CASSPRELNTEAFF